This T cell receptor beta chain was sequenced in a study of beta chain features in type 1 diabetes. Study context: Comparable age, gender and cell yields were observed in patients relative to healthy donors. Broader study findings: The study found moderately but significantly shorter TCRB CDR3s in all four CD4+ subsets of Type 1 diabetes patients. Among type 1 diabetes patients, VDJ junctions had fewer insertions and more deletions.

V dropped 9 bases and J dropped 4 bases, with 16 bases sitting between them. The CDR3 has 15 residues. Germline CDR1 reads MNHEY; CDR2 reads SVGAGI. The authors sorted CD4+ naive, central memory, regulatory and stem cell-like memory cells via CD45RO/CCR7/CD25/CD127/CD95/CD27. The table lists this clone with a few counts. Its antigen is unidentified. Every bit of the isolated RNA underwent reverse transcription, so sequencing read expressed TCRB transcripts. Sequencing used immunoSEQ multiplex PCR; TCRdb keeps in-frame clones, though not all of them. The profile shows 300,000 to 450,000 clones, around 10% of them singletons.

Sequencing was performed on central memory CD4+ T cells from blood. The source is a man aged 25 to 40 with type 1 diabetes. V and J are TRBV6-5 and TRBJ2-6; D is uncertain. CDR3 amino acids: CASKRASSGANVLTF. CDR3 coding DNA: TGTGCCAGTAAGCGCGCTTCATCCGGGGCCAACGTCCTGACTTTC.